This T cell receptor beta chain stems from a study of blood T cell repertoires in COVID-19. Study as a whole: There were acute and convalescent COVID-19 samples, and they came from the United States, Italy and Spain.

The authors' processing: The assay estimated nucleated cells by amplifying reference gene primers. Libraries were prepared by immunoSEQ multiplex PCR; TCRdb keeps only in-frame clonotypes and omits some of them. V, J and clone size were drawn from that table, and D and trimming were deduced from the DNA. There are roughly 69,000 clones in the sample; around 90% occur only once, and approximately 5% lies in the top ten. Per the germline V gene, CDR1 is LNHDA and CDR2 is SQIVND (reference sequence). The length of the CDR3 is 15 residues. V gave up 3 bases and J gave up 0 bases, with 8 bases separating them.

The receptor's source is a human donor in a cohort sampled during active COVID-19. The chain uses TRBV19 and TRBJ2-2; D is ambiguous. Material: peripheral blood. This chain's CDR3 is CASSMRHANTGELFF. Here the CDR3 DNA reads TGTGCCAGTAGTATGAGACACGCGAACACCGGGGAGCTGTTTTTT.